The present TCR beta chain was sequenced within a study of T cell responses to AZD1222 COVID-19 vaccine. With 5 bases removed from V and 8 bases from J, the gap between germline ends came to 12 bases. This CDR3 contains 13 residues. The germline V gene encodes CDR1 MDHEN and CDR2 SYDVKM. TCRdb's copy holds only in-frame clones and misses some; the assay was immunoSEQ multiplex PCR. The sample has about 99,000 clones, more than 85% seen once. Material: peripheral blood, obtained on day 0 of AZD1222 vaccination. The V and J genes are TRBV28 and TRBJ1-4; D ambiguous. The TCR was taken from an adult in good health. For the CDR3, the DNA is TGTGCCAGCAGTCCTGCTGGCGAGGAAAAACTGTTTTTT. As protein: CASSPAGEEKLFF.